This T cell receptor (beta chain) was identified in a study of OX40 agonist ivuxolimab in advanced cancers. The CDR3 consists of 12 residues. Trimming took off 11 bases at V and 7 bases at J, with 18 bases between the two ends. Germline CDR1 is MDHEN and CDR2 is SYDVKM. Sequencing used immunoSEQ multiplex PCR; TCRdb keeps in-frame clones, though not all of them. The sample has tens of thousands of clones, around nine tenths seen once. The receptor was derived from an adult with an advanced solid tumor such as melanoma, head and neck, liver or kidney cancer. Source: CD4+ or CD8+ T cells sorted from blood, taken in a trial of the OX40 agonist ivuxolimab. The rearrangement links TRBV28 to TRBJ2-7; D is tentatively TRBD1 or TRBD2 (6 bases each). CDR3 sequence: CAAEKLGGEQYF. The CDR3 DNA reads as TGTGCCGCAGAAAAACTAGGGGGGGAGCAGTACTTC.